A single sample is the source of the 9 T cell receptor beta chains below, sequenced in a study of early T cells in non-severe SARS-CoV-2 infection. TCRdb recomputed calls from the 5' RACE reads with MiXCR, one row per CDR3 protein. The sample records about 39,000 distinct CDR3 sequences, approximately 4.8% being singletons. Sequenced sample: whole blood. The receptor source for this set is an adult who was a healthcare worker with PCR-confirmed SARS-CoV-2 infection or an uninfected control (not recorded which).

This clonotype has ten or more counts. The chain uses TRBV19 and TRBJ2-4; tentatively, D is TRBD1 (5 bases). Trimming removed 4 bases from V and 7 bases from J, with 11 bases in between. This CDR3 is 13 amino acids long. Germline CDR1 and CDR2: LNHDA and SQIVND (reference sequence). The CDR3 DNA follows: TGTGCCAGTAGTACACAGGCCCGGAACATTCAGTACTTC. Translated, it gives CASSTQARNIQYF.

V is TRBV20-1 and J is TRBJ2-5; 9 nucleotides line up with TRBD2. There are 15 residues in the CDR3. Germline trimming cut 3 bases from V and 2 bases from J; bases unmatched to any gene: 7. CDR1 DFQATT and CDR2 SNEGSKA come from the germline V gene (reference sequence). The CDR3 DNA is TGCAGTGCTAGTCCCTTAGCGGGAGCTCAAGAGACCCAGTACTTC. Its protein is CSASPLAGAQETQYF.

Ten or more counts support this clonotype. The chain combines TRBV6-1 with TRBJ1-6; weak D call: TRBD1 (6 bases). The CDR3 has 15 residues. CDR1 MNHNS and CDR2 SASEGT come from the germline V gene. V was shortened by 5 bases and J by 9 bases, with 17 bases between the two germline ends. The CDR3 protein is CASSKEQGLSSPLHF. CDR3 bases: TGTGCCAGCAGTAAGGAACAGGGTTTGAGTTCACCCCTCCACTTT.

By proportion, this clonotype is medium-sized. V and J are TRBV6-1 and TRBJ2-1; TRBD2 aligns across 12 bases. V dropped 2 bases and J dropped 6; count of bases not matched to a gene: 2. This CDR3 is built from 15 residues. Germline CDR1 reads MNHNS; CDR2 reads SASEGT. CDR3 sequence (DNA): TGTGCCAGCAGTGAAAGGACTAGCGGGATCAATGAGCAGTTCTTC. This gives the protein CASSERTSGINEQFF.

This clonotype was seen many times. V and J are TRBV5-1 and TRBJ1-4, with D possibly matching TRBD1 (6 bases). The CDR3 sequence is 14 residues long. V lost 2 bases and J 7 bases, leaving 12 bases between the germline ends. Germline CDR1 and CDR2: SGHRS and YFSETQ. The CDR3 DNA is TGCGCCAGCAGCTTAACAGGGTCCGGTGAAAAACTGTTTTTT. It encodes CASSLTGSGEKLFF.

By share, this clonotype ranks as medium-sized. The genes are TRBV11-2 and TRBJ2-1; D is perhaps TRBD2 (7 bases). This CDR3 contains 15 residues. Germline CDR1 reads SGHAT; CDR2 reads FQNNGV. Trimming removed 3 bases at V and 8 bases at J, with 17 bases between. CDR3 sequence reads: CASSFWGGPPDEQFF. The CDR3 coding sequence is TGTGCCAGCAGCTTCTGGGGGGGGCCCCCGGATGAGCAGTTCTTC. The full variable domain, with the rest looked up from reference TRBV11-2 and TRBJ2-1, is EAGVAQSPRYKIIEKRQSVAFWCNPISGHATLYWYQQILGQGPKLLIQFQNNGVVDDSQLPKDRFSAERLKGVDSTLKIQPAKLEDSAVYLCASSFWGGPPDEQFFGPGTRLTVL.

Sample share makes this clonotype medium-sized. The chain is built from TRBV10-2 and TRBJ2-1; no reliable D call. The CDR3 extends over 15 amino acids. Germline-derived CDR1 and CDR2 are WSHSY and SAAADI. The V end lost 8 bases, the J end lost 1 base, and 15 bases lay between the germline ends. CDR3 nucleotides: TGCGCCAGCGGACCACCTAGTCGGTCCTACAATGAGCAGTTCTTC. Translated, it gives CASGPPSRSYNEQFF.

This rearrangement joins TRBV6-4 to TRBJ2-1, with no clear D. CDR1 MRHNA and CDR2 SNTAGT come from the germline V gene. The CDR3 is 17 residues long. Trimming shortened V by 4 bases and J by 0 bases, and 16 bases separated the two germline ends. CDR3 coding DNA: TGTGCCAGCAGTGGTGAAGTGAGCCGCCTCTCCTACAATGAGCAGTTCTTC. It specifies CASSGEVSRLSYNEQFF.

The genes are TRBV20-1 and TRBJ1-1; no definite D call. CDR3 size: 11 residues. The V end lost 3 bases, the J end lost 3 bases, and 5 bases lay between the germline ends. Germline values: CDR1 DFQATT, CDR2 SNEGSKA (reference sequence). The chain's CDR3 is CSARQDTEAFF. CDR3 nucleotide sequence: TGCAGTGCTAGGCAGGACACTGAAGCTTTCTTT.